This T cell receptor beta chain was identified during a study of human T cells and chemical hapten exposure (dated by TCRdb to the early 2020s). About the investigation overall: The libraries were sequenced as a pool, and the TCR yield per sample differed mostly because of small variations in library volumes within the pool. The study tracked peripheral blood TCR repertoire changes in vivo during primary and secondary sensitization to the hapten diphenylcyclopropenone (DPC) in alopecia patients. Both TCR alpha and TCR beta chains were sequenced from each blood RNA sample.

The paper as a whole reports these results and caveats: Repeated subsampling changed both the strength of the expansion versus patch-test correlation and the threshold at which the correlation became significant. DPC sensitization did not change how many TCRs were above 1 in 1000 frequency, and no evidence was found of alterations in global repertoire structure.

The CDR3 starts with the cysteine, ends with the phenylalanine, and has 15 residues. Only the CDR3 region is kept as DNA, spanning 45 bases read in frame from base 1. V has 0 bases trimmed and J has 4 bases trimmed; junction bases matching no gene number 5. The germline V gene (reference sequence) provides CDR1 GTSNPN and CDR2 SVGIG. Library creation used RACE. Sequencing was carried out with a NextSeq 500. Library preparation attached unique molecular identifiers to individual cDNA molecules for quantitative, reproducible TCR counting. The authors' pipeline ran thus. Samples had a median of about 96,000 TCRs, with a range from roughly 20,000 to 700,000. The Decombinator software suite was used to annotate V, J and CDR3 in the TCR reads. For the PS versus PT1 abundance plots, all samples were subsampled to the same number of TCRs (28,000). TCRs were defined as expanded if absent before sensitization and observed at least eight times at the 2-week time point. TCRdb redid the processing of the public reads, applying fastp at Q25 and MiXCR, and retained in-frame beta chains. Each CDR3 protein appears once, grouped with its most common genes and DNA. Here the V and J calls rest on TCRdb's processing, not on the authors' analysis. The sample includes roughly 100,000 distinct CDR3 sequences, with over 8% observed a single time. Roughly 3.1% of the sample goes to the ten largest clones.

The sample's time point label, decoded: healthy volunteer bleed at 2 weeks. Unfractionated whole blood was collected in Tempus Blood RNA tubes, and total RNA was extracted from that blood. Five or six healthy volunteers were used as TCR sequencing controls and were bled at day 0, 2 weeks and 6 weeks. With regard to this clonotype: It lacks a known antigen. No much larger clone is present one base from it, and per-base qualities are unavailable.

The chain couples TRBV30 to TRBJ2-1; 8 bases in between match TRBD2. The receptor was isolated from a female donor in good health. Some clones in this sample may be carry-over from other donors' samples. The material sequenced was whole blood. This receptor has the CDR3 CAWSVVLAVYNEQFF. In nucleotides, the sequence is TGTGCCTGGAGTGTAGTACTAGCGGTGTACAATGAGCAGTTCTTC. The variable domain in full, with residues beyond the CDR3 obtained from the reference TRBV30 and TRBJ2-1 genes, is SQTIHQWPATLVQPVGSPLSLECTVEGTSNPNLYWYRQAAGRGLQLLFYSVGIGQISSEVPQNLSASRPQDRQFILSSKKLLLSDSGFYLCAWSVVLAVYNEQFFGPGTRLTVL.